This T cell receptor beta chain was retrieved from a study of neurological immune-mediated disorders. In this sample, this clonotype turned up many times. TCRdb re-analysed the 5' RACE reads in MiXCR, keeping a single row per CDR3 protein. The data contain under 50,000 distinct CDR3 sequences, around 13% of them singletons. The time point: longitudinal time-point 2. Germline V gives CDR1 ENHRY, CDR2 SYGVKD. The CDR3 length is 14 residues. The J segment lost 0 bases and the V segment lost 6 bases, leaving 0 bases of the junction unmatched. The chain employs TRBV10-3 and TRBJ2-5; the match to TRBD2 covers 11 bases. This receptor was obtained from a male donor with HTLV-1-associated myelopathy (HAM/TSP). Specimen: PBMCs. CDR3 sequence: CAIRLAGDQETQYF. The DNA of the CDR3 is TGTGCCATCAGACTAGCGGGGGACCAAGAGACCCAGTACTTC.